This T cell receptor (beta chain) comes out of a study of blood T cell repertoires in COVID-19. Study overall: Samples of COVID-19 (acute and convalescent) were obtained from the United States, Italy and Spain. From T cells, B-cell-depleted T cells, or PBMCs came the material, which was cDNA or gDNA.

Source study methods: Estimated nucleated cell counts came from reference gene primer amplification. The table came from immunoSEQ multiplex PCR; TCRdb's copy has only in-frame clones and leaves some out. That table gives V, J and clone size, and the DNA gave D and trimming. The sample shows 88,000 or so clones, 65% to 90% of them seen only once. Germline V gives CDR1 MNHEY, CDR2 SVGAGI. Trimming left V 6 bases short and J 6 bases short, with 15 bases between. The CDR3 runs to 13 residues. This clonotype originated in a man aged 55 to 70 with acute or convalescent COVID-19. Sequenced material: peripheral blood. The chain links TRBV6-5 to TRBJ2-7; the D gene is possibly TRBD1 (5 bases). The CDR3 DNA sequence: TGTGCCAGCAGCCCAGGGTCCCCCGGCGAGCAGTACTTC. Translating it yields CASSPGSPGEQYF.